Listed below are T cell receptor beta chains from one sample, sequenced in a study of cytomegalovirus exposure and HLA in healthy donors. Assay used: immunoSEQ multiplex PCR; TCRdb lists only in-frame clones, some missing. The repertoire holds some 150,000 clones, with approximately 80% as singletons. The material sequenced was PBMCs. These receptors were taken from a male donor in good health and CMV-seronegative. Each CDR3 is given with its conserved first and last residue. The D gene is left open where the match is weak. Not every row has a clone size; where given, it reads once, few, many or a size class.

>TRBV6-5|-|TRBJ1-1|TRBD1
CASSLWTGELSEAFF
TGTGCCAGCAGTCTCTGGACAGGGGAGTTGTCTGAAGCTTTCTTT
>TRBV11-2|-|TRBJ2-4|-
CASSEGGVSLAKNIQYF
TGTGCCAGCAGCGAAGGGGGGGTTTCCCTAGCCAAAAACATTCAGTACTTC
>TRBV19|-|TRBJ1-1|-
CASPRGLNTEAFF
TGTGCCAGCCCCAGGGGTTTGAACACTGAAGCTTTCTTT
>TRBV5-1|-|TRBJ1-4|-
CASSPTGTLTNEKLFF
TGCGCCAGCAGCCCCACCGGGACACTAACTAATGAAAAACTGTTTTTT
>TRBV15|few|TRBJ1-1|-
CATSREGGRMNTEAFF
TGTGCCACCAGCAGAGAGGGAGGACGGATGAACACTGAAGCTTTCTTT
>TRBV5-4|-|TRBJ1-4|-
CASSLSTGATNEKLFF
TGTGCCAGCAGCTTGTCGACAGGAGCAACTAATGAAAAACTGTTTTTT
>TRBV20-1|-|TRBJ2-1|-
CSASPQSQQFF
TGCAGTGCTAGCCCACAGTCGCAGCAGTTCTTC
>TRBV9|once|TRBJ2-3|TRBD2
CASSSSRSGNTDTQYF
TGTGCCAGCAGCTCCTCGCGGAGCGGGAACACAGATACGCAGTATTTT
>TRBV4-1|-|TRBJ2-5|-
CASSPSGQYQETQYF
TGCGCCAGCAGCCCATCGGGACAATACCAAGAGACCCAGTACTTC
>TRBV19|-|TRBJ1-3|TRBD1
CASSFQGAGNTIYF
TGTGCCAGTAGTTTTCAGGGGGCTGGAAACACCATATATTTT
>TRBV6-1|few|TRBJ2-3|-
CASSESQGMGTDTQYF
TGTGCCAGCAGTGAAAGCCAGGGGATGGGGACAGATACGCAGTATTTT
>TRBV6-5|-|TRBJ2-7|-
CASSSGTVKWGQYF
TGTGCCAGCAGTTCCGGGACTGTCAAGTGGGGGCAGTACTTC
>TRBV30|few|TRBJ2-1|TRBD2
CAWSRPSSGREFF
TGTGCCTGGAGTCGGCCCTCCAGCGGGAGGGAGTTCTTC
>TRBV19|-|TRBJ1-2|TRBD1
CASSIIRDRGRGYGYTF
TGTGCCAGTAGTATAATCCGGGACAGGGGCCGAGGCTATGGCTACACCTTC
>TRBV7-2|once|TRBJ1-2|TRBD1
CASSLGTGGSRYGYTF
TGTGCCAGCAGCTTGGGGACAGGGGGCAGTCGGTATGGCTACACCTTC
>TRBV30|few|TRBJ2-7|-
CAWSPSVYEQYF
TGTGCCTGGAGTCCTAGCGTCTACGAGCAGTACTTC
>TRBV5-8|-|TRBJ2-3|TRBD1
CASSSTGGFTDTQYF
TGTGCCAGCAGCTCGACAGGGGGCTTCACAGATACGCAGTATTTT
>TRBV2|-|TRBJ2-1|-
CASSGSNWDNEQFF
TGTGCCAGCAGTGGTAGCAATTGGGACAATGAGCAGTTCTTC
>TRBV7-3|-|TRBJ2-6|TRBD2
CASSLTAGAPFSGANVLTF
TGTGCCAGCAGCTTAACAGCGGGGGCGCCCTTCTCTGGGGCCAACGTCCTGACTTTC
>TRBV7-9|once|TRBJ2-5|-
CASSSGHLQETQYF
TGTGCCAGCAGCTCCGGACACCTCCAAGAGACCCAGTACTTC
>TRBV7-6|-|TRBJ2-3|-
CASSIQGGYTDTQYF
TGTGCCAGCAGCATCCAGGGGGGTTACACAGATACGCAGTATTTT
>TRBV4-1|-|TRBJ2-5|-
CASGGALLETQYF
TGCGCCAGCGGGGGGGCTCTGTTGGAGACCCAGTACTTC
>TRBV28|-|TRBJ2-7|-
CASSPLRDTSYEQYF
TGTGCCAGCAGTCCTCTCCGGGACACGTCCTACGAGCAGTACTTC
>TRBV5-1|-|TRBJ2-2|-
CASRTGTQTGELFF
TGCGCCAGCAGAACCGGGACACAAACCGGGGAGCTGTTTTTT
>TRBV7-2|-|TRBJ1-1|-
CASSLVLGGNTEAFF
TGTGCCAGCAGCTTAGTCTTAGGGGGGAACACTGAAGCTTTCTTT
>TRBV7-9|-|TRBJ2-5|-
CASSFAGQGETQYF
TGTGCCAGCAGCTTCGCGGGGCAGGGAGAGACCCAGTACTTC
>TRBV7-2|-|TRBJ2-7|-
CASSSWTIKEQYF
TGTGCCAGCAGCTCCTGGACTATTAAGGAGCAGTACTTC
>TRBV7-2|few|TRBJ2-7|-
CASSLVMREQYF
TGTGCCAGCAGCTTAGTCATGCGGGAGCAGTACTTC
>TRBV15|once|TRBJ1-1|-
CATSRDLPGSGTEAFF
TGTGCCACCAGCAGAGATCTCCCAGGCAGCGGCACTGAAGCTTTCTTT
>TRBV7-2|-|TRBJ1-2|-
CASSTDRNYGYTF
TGTGCCAGCAGCACGGACAGAAACTATGGCTACACCTTC
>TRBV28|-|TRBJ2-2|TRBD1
CASRTRTGGYTGELFF
TGTGCCAGCCGGACCCGGACAGGGGGATACACCGGGGAGCTGTTTTTT